This TCR beta chain was documented in a study of T cell repertoires in cytomegalovirus infection. About the study: Public TCR beta signature analysis indicated the presence of both CMV infection and matching HLA type. Study-wide results and limits: Totalled public TCR beta family frequency picked out people who carried CMV plus the relevant HLA. CMV-specific TCR beta clonotypes restricted by HLA-C dominated the ex vivo response.

This clonotype appeared a few times. The antigen remains unidentified. CDR1 and CDR2 from the germline V gene are SNHLY and FYNNEI. The CDR3 spans 14 residues. Trimming cost V 6 bases and J 5 bases; bases outside gene matches: 8. TCRdb independently ran MiXCR on the reads; one entry per CDR3 protein. The sample yields about 400,000 distinct CDR3 sequences, 15% to 20% seen once. This TCR was sampled from a human donor in good health (CMV status not recorded). Some clones in this sample may be carry-over from other donors' samples. The chain links TRBV2 to TRBJ2-5, with TRBD1 matching 8 bases. Sequenced material: PBMCs. The CDR3 protein is CASRRTGRHETQYF. CDR3 coding DNA: TGTGCCAGCAGGAGGACAGGGAGGCATGAGACCCAGTACTTC. The whole variable domain, filled in from reference TRBV2 and TRBJ2-5, reads EPEVTQTPSHQVTQMGQEVILRCVPISNHLYFYWYRQILGQKVEFLVSFYNNEISEKSEIFDDQFSVERPDGSNFTLKIRSTKLEDSAMYFCASRRTGRHETQYFGPGTRLLVL.